These 14 T cell receptor beta chains were all obtained from the same sample, sequenced in a study of cytomegalovirus exposure and HLA in healthy donors. The PCR contained 60 Vbeta and 13 Jbeta primers. Assay used: immunoSEQ multiplex PCR; TCRdb lists only in-frame clones, some missing. The repertoire consists of fewer than 250,000 clones, with around 86% occurring once and the leading ten covering roughly 1.7%. Sequenced input: PBMCs. All receptors derive from a woman between 18 and 29 years old in good health and CMV-seronegative.

The genes are TRBV29-1 and TRBJ1-1; the D gene is possibly TRBD1 (6 bases). CDR3 length: 11 residues. Trimming removed 5 bases from V and 6 bases from J, with 10 bases in between. The germline CDR1 and CDR2 sequences are SQVTM and ANQGSEA. CDR3 in amino acids: CSVRDKAEAFF. The CDR3 nucleotides are TGCAGCGTTCGGGACAAGGCTGAAGCTTTCTTT.

V and J are TRBV18 and TRBJ1-6; 7 bases fit TRBD1. Germline V CDR1 and CDR2: KGHSH, LQKENI. The CDR3 runs 17 residues. V trimming: 6 bases; J trimming: 13 bases; junction bases outside the gene matches: 21. CDR3 sequence: CASSLAPGTADPKPLHF. CDR3 sequence (DNA): TGTGCCAGCTCTTTAGCACCCGGGACAGCAGATCCAAAGCCCCTCCACTTT.

This clone was detected only a few times. V gene TRBV13 combines with J gene TRBJ2-3; 8 nucleotides agree with TRBD2. V lost 3 bases and J lost 6; bases outside the gene matches: 11. Germline values: CDR1 PRHDT, CDR2 FYEKMQ (reference sequence). The length of the CDR3 is 16 residues. The CDR3 sequence: CASSFPLAGGEDTQYF. In nucleotides, the CDR3 is TGTGCCAGCAGCTTTCCCTTGGCGGGGGGAGAGGATACGCAGTATTTT.

This chain joins TRBV25-1 and TRBJ2-1; a weak D match, TRBD1 (5 bases). Germline CDR1 MGHDK, CDR2 SYGVNS. This CDR3 has 16 amino acids. V lost 0 bases and J lost 9, with 18 bases in between. The CDR3, as DNA: TGTGCCAGCAGTGAATATGCCCAGGGCAGGGCTTCTGAGCAGTTCTTC. It translates to CASSEYAQGRASEQFF.

This clone was seen more than once but under ten times. Here the CDR3 reads CASRGQGYEQYF. The CDR3 DNA follows: TGTGCCAGCCGGGGACAGGGCTACGAGCAGTACTTC. The chain joins TRBV27 to TRBJ2-7; 9 bases align to TRBD1. Per the germline V gene, CDR1 is MNHEY and CDR2 is SMNVEV (reference sequence). The length of the CDR3 is 12 residues. Losses at the gene ends were 8 bases for V and 3 bases for J; bases not matched to a gene: 2.

This rearrangement joins TRBV18 to TRBJ1-2; 8 bases map to TRBD1. V lost 6 bases, J lost 7 bases, and 7 bases stayed unmatched. CDR1 is KGHSH, CDR2 LQKENI, per germline. This CDR3 has 13 residues. CDR3 coding DNA: TGTGCCAGCTCCCCCGGGACAGGCGCTGGCTACACCTTC. It encodes CASSPGTGAGYTF.

This clone was picked up one time. The chain recombines TRBV27 with TRBJ1-1; D is perhaps TRBD1 (6 bases). The CDR3 extends over 14 amino acids. CDR1 is MNHEY, CDR2 SMNVEV, per germline (reference sequence). The V gene lost 3 bases and the J gene lost 5 bases, with 13 bases spanning the gap. In DNA, the CDR3 is TGTGCCAGCAGTTTGGGGTTAGGGGGTACTGAAGCTTTCTTT. Residues: CASSLGLGGTEAFF.

This clone appeared a single time. The sample has other DNA sequences that encode this CDR3 too. CDR3 sequence: CASSSYTGELFF. As DNA, the CDR3 is TGTGCCAGCAGCTCTTACACCGGGGAGCTGTTTTTT. The V gene is TRBV7-2, the J gene TRBJ2-2; D remains ambiguous. V gave up 4 bases and J gave up 3 bases, with 3 bases separating them. The CDR3 is 12 amino acids. Germline assignment: CDR1 SGHTA and CDR2 FQGNSA.

V and J are TRBV6-1 and TRBJ1-2, with a tentative D call TRBD1 (5 bases). Germline CDR1 and CDR2: MNHNS and SASEGT. Between the trimmed V and J ends, which lost 7 bases and 7 bases, there was a span of 22 bases. The CDR3 spans 15 residues. Written as DNA, the CDR3 is TGTGCCAGCATCCTCCCGAGCGACAGCTTGGGTGGCTACACCTTC. Translating it yields CASILPSDSLGGYTF.

This chain uses TRBV4-1 with TRBJ2-1; D perhaps matches TRBD2 (5 bases). This CDR3 has 16 amino acids. Germline-derived CDR1 and CDR2 are MGHRA and YSYEKL. The germline V and J ends were trimmed by 4 bases and 0 bases, with 13 bases remaining between them. This chain's CDR3 is CASSPILGSSYNEQFF. The CDR3 DNA follows: TGCGCCAGCAGCCCGATACTAGGATCCTCCTACAATGAGCAGTTCTTC.

This clone is a singleton in its sample. J is TRBJ1-2 and V is TRBV5-8; tentatively, D is TRBD1 (5 bases). The germline CDR1 and CDR2 sequences are SGHTS and YDEGEE. The CDR3 covers 14 residues. V lost 2 bases and J 7 bases, leaving 15 bases between the germline ends. This CDR3 reads CASSFGGEKGGYTF. The CDR3 region has the DNA TGTGCCAGCAGCTTCGGAGGGGAGAAGGGTGGCTACACCTTC.

This clone has a handful of counts. The chain couples TRBV7-9 to TRBJ2-3; the match to TRBD2 covers 9 bases. Per the germline V gene, CDR1 is SEHNR and CDR2 is FQNEAQ (reference sequence). This CDR3 comprises 18 residues. V shed 3 bases and J 2 bases; nucleotides not matched to a gene: 12. The DNA for the CDR3 is TGTGCCAGCAGCTTGTCAGCTGGTAGCGGGGGTGACACAGATACGCAGTATTTT. Translated, it gives CASSLSAGSGGDTDTQYF.

The genes are TRBV28 and TRBJ2-1; D possibly corresponds to TRBD2 (5 bases). The CDR3 length is 12 residues. V lost 8 bases to trimming and J lost 0 bases, with 5 bases between them. In germline, CDR1 is MDHEN, CDR2 SYDVKM. The CDR3 spells CASGSSYNEQFF. The CDR3 coding sequence is TGTGCCAGCGGGAGCTCCTACAATGAGCAGTTCTTC. The full variable domain, in which reference TRBV28 and TRBJ2-1 provide the parts outside the CDR3, is DVKVTQSSRYLVKRTGEKVFLECVQDMDHENMFWYRQDPGLGLRLIYFSYDVKMKEKGDIPEGYSVSREKKERFSLILESASTNQTSMYLCASGSSYNEQFFGPGTRLTVL.

The chain combines TRBV10-3 with TRBJ1-4; D is unresolved. Trimming shortened V by 3 bases and J by 8 bases, and 10 bases separated the two germline ends. Germline CDR1 ENHRY, CDR2 SYGVKD. CDR3 size: 13 residues. CDR3 nucleotides: TGTGCCATCAGTGAAGAGGAGGCCGAAAAACTGTTTTTT. Encoded protein: CAISEEEAEKLFF.